These 28 T cell receptor beta chains were sequenced from one sample in a study of low-dose radiotherapy and immunotherapy resistance in tumors. Time point of the sample: after trial treatment. The treatment was: LDRT plus nivolumab, ipilimumab, low-dose cyclophosphamide and aspirin (RACIN trial). First-strand cDNA relied on TRAV- and TRBV-specific primers spanning alpha and beta chains. Using a constant-region primer together with a V-primer adapter, TCRs were subjected to around 22 PCR cycles of amplification. Each CDR3 protein gets one entry after TCRdb re-called the reads with MiXCR. The sample lists tens of thousands of distinct CDR3 sequences, less than 20% occurring once. The material sequenced was PBMCs, taken after low-dose radiotherapy plus immunotherapy. Source of these receptors: a male donor with prostate cancer.

The chain employs TRBV5-4 and TRBJ2-2, with 12 nucleotides matching TRBD2. Germline V lookup: CDR1 SGHNT, CDR2 YYREEE (reference sequence). The CDR3 sequence is 16 residues long. Trimming cost V 5 bases and J 5 bases; bases outside gene matches: 7. Written as DNA, the CDR3 is TGTGCCAGCAGACAACTAGCGGGAGGAGGGACCGGGGAGCTGTTTTTT. Amino acids: CASRQLAGGGTGELFF.

This clonotype was detected ten times or more. This chain connects TRBV12-3 or TRBV12-4 to TRBJ1-4; 7 positions match TRBD1. This CDR3 contains 13 residues. CDR3 bases: TGTGCTTCGAGACAGGGCACTAATGAAAAACTGTTTTTT. It specifies CASRQGTNEKLFF.

This clonotype appeared many times. This rearrangement joins TRBV14 to TRBJ1-1; D is perhaps TRBD1 (5 bases). Trimming stripped 1 base from V and 1 base from J, with 7 bases between. This CDR3 is built from 14 residues. Germline V lookup: CDR1 SGHDN, CDR2 FVKESK. CDR3 amino acids: CASSQGTPNTEAFF. The CDR3 DNA sequence: TGTGCCAGCAGCCAAGGGACACCGAACACTGAAGCTTTCTTT.

This clonotype was seen ten or more times. The chain uses TRBV5-1 and TRBJ2-5, with 12 bases identical to TRBD2. The CDR3 loop spans 17 amino acids. Unmatched junction bases numbered 7, after V lost 0 bases and J lost 4 bases. CDR1 is SGHRS, CDR2 YFSETQ, per germline. CDR3 DNA: TGCGCCAGCAGCTTGGTCCCTAGCGGGAGGGCCGGAGAGACCCAGTACTTC. Its translation: CASSLVPSGRAGETQYF.

At least ten counts were recorded for this clonotype. The chain carries TRBV4-3 and TRBJ1-5, with D unresolved. This CDR3 is built from 13 residues. CDR1 is LGHNA, CDR2 YSLEER, per germline. V was trimmed by 4 bases and J by 3 bases, leaving 7 bases between them. The CDR3 region is CASSPSNNQPQHF. The CDR3 DNA follows: TGCGCCAGCAGCCCGTCGAACAATCAGCCCCAGCATTTT.

This clonotype was observed many times. The chain combines TRBV21-1 with TRBJ2-7; the D call in the table, TRBD1, was not verified against the DNA. TRBV21-1 is tagged as a pseudogene. CDR3 length: 14 amino acids. CDR3 coding DNA: TGTGCCAGCAGCAAAAAGGACAGGTTCTACGAGCAGTACTTC. Amino acid sequence: CASSKKDRFYEQYF.

The chain has TRBV6-2 or TRBV6-3 and TRBJ2-1, with D perhaps being TRBD1 or TRBD2 (6 bases each). V gave up 7 bases and J gave up 2 bases, with 18 bases separating them. The germline V gene encodes CDR1 MNHEY and CDR2 SVGEGT. The length of the CDR3 is 16 residues. The CDR3: CASKGGVAETYNEQFF. CDR3 bases: TGTGCCAGCAAGGGGGGAGTAGCGGAAACCTACAATGAGCAGTTCTTC.

In the case of this clonotype: A read error is the likely source, as a far larger clone sits one nucleotide away. This sequence joins TRBV13 and TRBJ2-2; 9 positions match TRBD1. The CDR3 runs 17 residues. The germline gives CDR1 PRHDT, CDR2 FYEKMQ (reference sequence). Trimming cost V 4 bases and J 1 base; bases outside gene matches: 7. As DNA, the CDR3 is TGTGCCAGCAGCTCGAGGCCGGGACAGGGGAACACCGGGGAGCTGTTTTTT. Translation: CASSSRPGQGNTGELFF.

This clonotype was counted many times. CDR3 sequence reads: CASIATGQGDTDTQYF. The DNA of the CDR3 is TGTGCCAGCATCGCGACGGGACAGGGTGACACAGATACGCAGTATTTT. The chain joins TRBV5-5 to TRBJ2-3, with 9 bases matching TRBD1. Trimming cost V 6 bases and J 2 bases; bases outside gene matches: 10. CDR3 length: 16 amino acids. The germline V gene encodes CDR1 SGHKS and CDR2 YYEKEE (reference sequence). Variable domain in full (rest from reference TRBV5-5 and TRBJ2-3): DAGVTQSPTHLIKTRGQQVTLRCSPISGHKSVSWYQQVLGQGPQFIFQYYEKEERGRGNFPDRFSARQFPNYSSELNVNALLLGDSALYLCASIATGQGDTDTQYFGPGTRLTVL.

CDR3 coding DNA: TGTGCCAGTAGTAACAGGGGTTCAGCTGAAGCTTTCTTT. Protein product: CASSNRGSAEAFF. The chain couples TRBV19 to TRBJ1-1; 7 bases map to TRBD1. There are 13 residues in the CDR3. Germline V lookup: CDR1 LNHDA, CDR2 SQIVND (reference sequence). With V trimmed by 4 bases and J by 6 bases, 5 bases remained unmatched.

This clonotype showed up just a few times. A far larger clone is just one base off, so this is likely a read error. The V call is TRBV6-2 or TRBV6-3, the J call TRBJ2-1, with D possibly being TRBD2 (6 bases). CDR3 size: 12 residues. Germline CDR1 and CDR2: MNHEY and SVGEGT. Trimming stripped 6 bases from V and 13 bases from J, with 16 bases between. This chain's CDR3 is CASRPARGTQFF. The CDR3 DNA reads as TGTGCCAGCAGACCCGCCCGGGGGACCCAGTTCTTC.

This clonotype was counted ten times or more. This chain links TRBV11-2 with TRBJ1-2, with TRBD1 matching over 8 bases. Germline values: CDR1 SGHAT, CDR2 FQNNGV. CDR3 length: 13 residues. J was trimmed by 8 bases and V by 3 bases; bases with no gene match: 5. The CDR3 is CASSLDRDGGYTF. Here the CDR3 DNA reads TGTGCCAGCAGCTTGGACAGGGACGGCGGCTACACCTTC.

This clonotype appeared many times. The chain combines TRBV29-1 with TRBJ2-5, with 8 positions matching TRBD1. Germline V gene lookup returns CDR1 SQVTM and CDR2 ANQGSEA. The V segment lost 7 bases and the J segment 5 bases; nucleotides outside the gene matches: 6. CDR3 length equals 12 residues. The CDR3 is CSGGQGGETQYF. The DNA of the CDR3 is TGCAGCGGTGGACAGGGCGGCGAGACCCAGTACTTC.

This clonotype appeared many times. The rearrangement links TRBV28 to TRBJ1-3, with D unresolved. The germline V gene encodes CDR1 MDHEN and CDR2 SYDVKM. Trimming shortened V by 4 bases and J by 4 bases, and 8 bases separated the two germline ends. CDR3 length equals 13 residues. CDR3 sequence reads: CASSYPSGNTIYF. The CDR3 DNA follows: TGTGCCAGCAGTTACCCATCCGGAAACACCATATATTTT.

With respect to this clonotype: The likely explanation is a read error, given a far larger clone one base away. The chain recombines TRBV28 with TRBJ2-7; possible D gene TRBD1, 5 bases. The DNA end favors TRBJ2-1, so the J call may be wrong. The germline V gene has CDR1 MDHEN and CDR2 SYDVKM. This CDR3 region has 13 residues. This chain's CDR3 is CASSLQGGNGQFF. In DNA form, the CDR3 reads TGTGCCAGCAGTTTGCAGGGTGGCAATGGGCAGTTCTTC.

This chain connects TRBV3-1 to TRBJ2-5; D perhaps matches TRBD2 (5 bases). The CDR3 length is 12 residues. The V gene's germline CDR1 is LGHDT and CDR2 YNNKEL (reference sequence). V was shortened by 1 base and J by 9 bases, with 9 bases between the two germline ends. The CDR3 loop is CASSQGIGAQYF. CDR3 sequence (DNA): TGTGCCAGCAGCCAAGGAATCGGGGCCCAGTACTTC.

This clonotype was recorded at least ten times. The chain is built from TRBV27 and TRBJ1-5, with TRBD1 matching over 8 bases. CDR3 size: 15 residues. The germline V gene encodes CDR1 MNHEY and CDR2 SMNVEV (reference sequence). V lost 5 bases and J lost 11; bases outside the gene matches: 14. CDR3 sequence: CASSPADRGRRSQHF. The CDR3 DNA reads TGTGCCAGCAGTCCAGCCGACAGGGGACGAAGGTCCCAGCATTTT.

This clonotype was seen at least ten times. This chain's CDR3 is CSAFISGTSGRAGANVLTF. CDR3 in DNA: TGCAGTGCTTTTATCTCCGGGACTAGCGGGAGGGCAGGGGCCAACGTCCTGACTTTC. The genes are TRBV20-1 and TRBJ2-6; TRBD2 matches 16 bases. CDR1 is DFQATT, CDR2 SNEGSKA, per germline (reference sequence). This CDR3 comprises 19 residues. V shed 5 bases, J shed 4 bases, and the junction held 11 bases outside the gene matches.

This clonotype has ten or more counts. V is TRBV25-1 and J is TRBJ2-5; D tentatively reads TRBD1 or TRBD2 (5 bases each). The germline V gene encodes CDR1 MGHDK and CDR2 SYGVNS. CDR3 length: 16 amino acids. V lost 3 bases and J lost 3, with 17 bases in between. CDR3 region: CASSDSGRGREETQYF. CDR3 nucleotide sequence: TGTGCCAGCAGTGACTCGGGACGGGGACGTGAAGAGACCCAGTACTTC.

This clonotype occurred many times. This sequence joins TRBV19 and TRBJ2-5, with TRBD2 as a possible D gene (6 bases). Germline V lookup: CDR1 LNHDA, CDR2 SQIVND (reference sequence). With 10 bases removed from V and 1 base from J, the gap between germline ends came to 16 bases. This CDR3 has 14 amino acids. The CDR3 loop is CATRGGAPQETQYF. The CDR3 coding sequence is TGTGCCACTCGGGGCGGGGCACCCCAAGAGACCCAGTACTTC. The whole variable domain, filled in from reference TRBV19 and TRBJ2-5, reads DGGITQSPKYLFRKEGQNVTLSCEQNLNHDAMYWYRQDPGQGLRLIYYSQIVNDFQKGDIAEGYSVSREKKESFPLTVTSAQKNPTAFYLCATRGGAPQETQYFGPGTRLLVL.

This clonotype was seen at least ten times. The genes are TRBV28 and TRBJ2-7; 7 bases agree with TRBD1. CDR1 is MDHEN and CDR2 is SYDVKM in the germline V gene. This CDR3 comprises 14 residues. After removal of 7 bases from V and 2 bases from J, the junction contained 8 bases not matched to a gene. The CDR3 region is CASTPTGTPYEQYF. In DNA, the CDR3 is TGTGCCAGCACCCCGACAGGGACCCCCTACGAGCAGTACTTC.

Many counts were recorded for this clonotype. The chain recombines TRBV13 with TRBJ2-3; TRBD1 aligns across 7 bases. CDR1 is PRHDT, CDR2 FYEKMQ, per germline (reference sequence). CDR3 length equals 14 residues. Trimming removed 4 bases from V and 0 bases from J; junction bases left unmatched: 1. CDR3: CASSWDSSTDTQYF. The CDR3 DNA reads as TGTGCCAGCAGCTGGGACAGCAGCACAGATACGCAGTATTTT.

This clonotype appeared many times. One junction end does not reproduce the germline sequence, and a read error may be involved. This sequence joins TRBV2 and TRBJ1-5; perhaps TRBD1 as D (5 bases). Germline CDR1 and CDR2: SNHLY and FYNNEI. The CDR3 contains 16 residues. CDR3 DNA sequence: TGTGCCAGCAGCGAAGTCAAGGGGATCAGCAATCAGCCCCAGCATTTT. As protein: CASSEVKGISNQPQHF.

This clonotype showed up many times. V gene TRBV29-1 combines with J gene TRBJ2-5; perhaps TRBD1 as D (6 bases). V lost 8 bases to trimming and J lost 5 bases, with 12 bases between them. Per germline, CDR1 SQVTM and CDR2 ANQGSEA. CDR3 length: 11 residues. Here the CDR3 reads CSIGQPETQYF. As DNA, the CDR3 is TGCAGCATTGGACAGCCGGAGACCCAGTACTTC.

This clonotype was seen at least ten times. The V call is TRBV6-1, the J call TRBJ2-3, with 10 bases identical to TRBD2. The CDR3 consists of 15 residues. With 2 bases clipped from V and 2 bases from J, the junction kept 1 base outside the gene matches. CDR1 MNHNS and CDR2 SASEGT come from the germline V gene. CDR3 sequence reads: CASSETSGITDTQYF. In DNA form, the CDR3 reads TGTGCCAGCAGTGAAACTAGCGGGATCACAGATACGCAGTATTTT.

This clonotype was counted between two and nine times. The J gene is TRBJ2-2, the V gene TRBV29-1; perhaps TRBD1 as D (5 bases). Germline V lookup: CDR1 SQVTM, CDR2 ANQGSEA. The length of the CDR3 is 14 residues. V lost 5 bases and J lost 1, with 11 bases in between. CDR3 in amino acids: CSVTQGQNTGELFF. CDR3 DNA sequence: TGCAGCGTTACCCAGGGTCAGAACACCGGGGAGCTGTTTTTT.

This clonotype was seen ten or more times. The chain is built from TRBV28 and TRBJ2-3; D remains ambiguous. Germline lookup yields CDR1 MDHEN and CDR2 SYDVKM. CDR3 length: 13 amino acids. Trimming stripped 2 bases from V and 0 bases from J, with 3 bases between. The CDR3 nucleotides read TGTGCCAGCAGTTTAGTTAGCACAGATACGCAGTATTTT. Protein product: CASSLVSTDTQYF.

There are many counts of this clonotype. The chain joins TRBV7-6 to TRBJ2-1; D might be TRBD1 or TRBD2, each matching 5 bases. V gave up 1 base and J gave up 0 bases, with 10 bases separating them. This CDR3 is built from 16 residues. Germline V gives CDR1 SGHVS, CDR2 FNYEAQ. Here the CDR3 DNA reads TGTGCCAGCAGCTTAGGGGCAGGGAGCTCCTACAATGAGCAGTTCTTC. Translating it yields CASSLGAGSSYNEQFF.